One and the same sample provided the 29 T cell receptor beta chains below, sequenced in a study of blood T cells in healthy people across ages. For the second PCR, which ran for about 6 to 11 cycles, a sample-barcoded 5' primer and a J-beta primer mix were used. From the 5' RACE reads, TCRdb called clonotypes with MiXCR, one entry per CDR3 protein. This sample has about 640,000 distinct CDR3 sequences, with approximately 59% found just once. Material: blood. These receptors originate from a man aged 60-69 years in good health.

The chain is built from TRBV5-1 and TRBJ2-1; TRBD1 is a possible D gene (6 bases). This CDR3 has 16 amino acids. V was shortened by 2 bases and J by 0 bases, with 12 bases between the two germline ends. Germline loops: CDR1 SGHRS, CDR2 YFSETQ. CDR3 nucleotides: TGCGCCAGCAGCTTCAAGACAGGTTTCTCCTACAATGAGCAGTTCTTC. Residues: CASSFKTGFSYNEQFF.

This clonotype was recorded at least ten times. The chain couples TRBV4-2 to TRBJ2-7; 13 nucleotides line up with TRBD2. With V trimmed by 4 bases and J by 2 bases, 8 bases remained unmatched. Germline CDR1 LGHNA, CDR2 YNFKEQ. The CDR3 contains 17 residues. The CDR3 sequence: CASSPRTSGGQPYEQYF. The CDR3 bases are TGTGCCAGCAGCCCAAGGACTAGCGGGGGTCAACCCTACGAGCAGTACTTC.

This rearrangement joins TRBV3-1 to TRBJ2-7; 8 nucleotides align to TRBD2. V lost 7 bases, J lost 6 bases, and 11 bases stayed unmatched. The CDR3 has 14 amino acids. Germline V lookup: CDR1 LGHDT, CDR2 YNNKEL (reference sequence). CDR3 loop: CASTLGSGGTEQYF. The CDR3, as DNA: TGTGCCAGCACCCTGGGGAGCGGGGGAACCGAGCAGTACTTC.

This chain links TRBV4-2 with TRBJ2-1; 10 bases agree with TRBD1. Germline values: CDR1 LGHNA, CDR2 YNFKEQ. This CDR3 comprises 16 residues. V was pared by 4 bases and J by 3 bases, with 6 bases of the junction left unmatched. The CDR3 here is CASSPSGTGVYNEQFF. CDR3 DNA: TGTGCCAGCAGCCCATCCGGGACAGGGGTCTACAATGAGCAGTTCTTC.

This clonotype was detected only a few times. The gene calls are TRBV4-1 and TRBJ2-1; the D gene is possibly TRBD2 (5 bases). The CDR3 has 15 residues. Germline assignment: CDR1 MGHRA and CDR2 YSYEKL. Trimming shortened V by 0 bases and J by 1 base, and 7 bases separated the two germline ends. The chain's CDR3 is CASSQERASYNEQFF. CDR3 DNA sequence: TGCGCCAGCAGCCAAGAGAGGGCTTCCTACAATGAGCAGTTCTTC.

The V and J genes are TRBV6-4 and TRBJ2-2; a weak D match, TRBD2 (5 bases). The CDR3 spans 14 residues. The V end lost 8 bases, the J end lost 0 bases, and 10 bases lay between the germline ends. CDR1 MRHNA and CDR2 SNTAGT come from the germline V gene. CDR3: CASSQEANTGELFF. The CDR3, as DNA: TGTGCCAGCTCCCAGGAGGCGAACACCGGGGAGCTGTTTTTT.

This clonotype came up once. The gene calls are TRBV27 and TRBJ2-2; TRBD2 matches at 7 bases. CDR3 size: 17 residues. V shed 1 base, J shed 5 bases, and the junction held 10 bases outside the gene matches. Germline V gives CDR1 MNHEY, CDR2 SMNVEV (reference sequence). The DNA of the CDR3 is TGTGCCAGCAGTTTATTACGTGGCGGGGGATGGACCGGGGAGCTGTTTTTT. Translation gives CASSLLRGGGWTGELFF.

The V and J genes are TRBV20-1 and TRBJ1-1; D not resolved. The CDR3 runs 14 residues. Per germline, CDR1 DFQATT and CDR2 SNEGSKA (reference sequence). Trimming removed 0 bases from V and 1 base from J, with 9 bases in between. Here the CDR3 reads CSARDPRQNTEAFF. As DNA, the CDR3 is TGCAGTGCTAGAGATCCGAGACAGAACACTGAAGCTTTCTTT.

The chain recombines TRBV10-3 with TRBJ2-5, with 12 bases identical to TRBD2. Judging by the DNA end, TRBJ2-7 fits better; the J call may be wrong. Germline loops: CDR1 ENHRY, CDR2 SYGVKD. This CDR3 has 14 amino acids. The CDR3 loop is CAISAGLAGSEQYF. The DNA of the CDR3 is TGTGCCATCAGTGCAGGACTAGCGGGATCCGAGCAGTACTTC.

This clonotype was detected only once. The chain is built from TRBV20-1 and TRBJ1-3; 12 nucleotides line up with TRBD1. The CDR3 sequence is 15 residues long. Per germline, CDR1 DFQATT and CDR2 SNEGSKA (reference sequence). The J segment lost 2 bases and the V segment lost 3 bases, leaving 2 bases of the junction unmatched. The chain's CDR3 is CSARGDRGPGNTIYF. CDR3 in DNA: TGCAGTGCTAGGGGGGACAGGGGGCCTGGAAACACCATATATTTT.

This clonotype has at least ten counts. A junction end diverges from the germline sequence, so it may reflect a read error. This chain uses TRBV5-1 with TRBJ2-6; unclear D gene. From germline, CDR1 is SGHRS and CDR2 YFSETQ. The CDR3 consists of 15 residues. The CDR3 reads CASSLGHSGANVLTF. The CDR3 DNA reads as TGTGCCAGCAGCTTAGGCCACTCTGGGGCCAACGTCCTGACTTTC.

This sequence joins TRBV7-9 and TRBJ2-1, with TRBD2 matching 8 bases. Germline V gene lookup returns CDR1 SEHNR and CDR2 FQNEAQ (reference sequence). J lost 10 bases, V lost 1 base, and 3 bases had no gene match. This CDR3 has 13 residues. CDR3 in DNA: TGTGCCAGCAGCTTAGGCGCTAGCGGGGAGCAGTTCTTC. Translation gives CASSLGASGEQFF.

Only a few counts were recorded for this clonotype. The chain is built from TRBV4-1 and TRBJ1-5; D is unresolved. The CDR3 runs to 15 residues. V lost 2 bases and J 4 bases, leaving 12 bases between the germline ends. The V gene's germline CDR1 is MGHRA and CDR2 YSYEKL. This CDR3 is CASSQNRDRNQPQHF. CDR3 nucleotides: TGCGCCAGCAGCCAAAATCGAGACCGTAATCAGCCCCAGCATTTT.

The table lists this clonotype with a few counts. The V call is TRBV6-5, the J call TRBJ1-4; 7 bases fit TRBD1. V shed 2 bases and J 4 bases; nucleotides not matched to a gene: 7. In germline, CDR1 is MNHEY, CDR2 SVGAGI. The CDR3 has 16 amino acids. The CDR3 is CASSYTGTAVNEKLFF. The CDR3 DNA reads TGTGCCAGCAGTTACACCGGGACAGCAGTTAATGAAAAACTGTTTTTT.

This chain connects TRBV4-2 to TRBJ1-1; no firm D call. V was pared by 7 bases and J by 1 base, with 13 bases between. Germline V gives CDR1 LGHNA, CDR2 YNFKEQ. This CDR3 region has 14 residues. The CDR3 sequence is CASTRDRANTEAFF. DNA of the CDR3: TGTGCCAGCACCCGTGACCGGGCGAACACTGAAGCTTTCTTT.

The rearrangement uses TRBV4-3 and TRBJ1-2, with 11 bases aligning to TRBD1. The CDR3 is 15 residues long. Losses at the gene ends were 5 bases for V and 3 bases for J; bases not matched to a gene: 5. The germline CDR1 and CDR2 sequences are LGHNA and YSLEER. The CDR3 loop reads CASSTPGQGDYGYTF. The CDR3 bases are TGCGCCAGCAGCACACCGGGACAGGGGGACTATGGCTACACCTTC.

This sequence joins TRBV7-2 and TRBJ1-2; perhaps TRBD1 as D (6 bases). The V end was cut by 5 bases, the J end by 4 bases, with 14 bases between. The CDR3 runs 14 residues. The V gene's germline CDR1 is SGHTA and CDR2 FQGNSA. The chain's CDR3 is CASSQRTESYGYTF. DNA for the CDR3: TGTGCCAGCAGCCAGAGGACAGAATCCTATGGCTACACCTTC.

This clonotype was found a few times. V usage is TRBV24-1 and J usage is TRBJ2-5; 11 bases fit TRBD2. The germline V gene has CDR1 KGHDR and CDR2 SFDVKD. The CDR3 runs 16 residues. Germline trimming cut 4 bases from V and 1 base from J; bases unmatched to any gene: 4. CDR3 in amino acids: CATSDRGLAAQETQYF. CDR3 coding DNA: TGTGCCACCAGTGACCGGGGACTAGCGGCCCAAGAGACCCAGTACTTC.

This sequence joins TRBV28 and TRBJ1-6; 9 bases are a match to TRBD1. V lost 6 bases to trimming and J lost 9 bases; unmatched junction nucleotides: 6. The length of the CDR3 is 14 residues. CDR1 and CDR2 from the germline V gene are MDHEN and SYDVKM. The CDR3 nucleotides are TGTGCCAGCAGGCCGGACAGGGGTAGTTCACCCCTCCACTTT. This codes for CASRPDRGSSPLHF.

This sequence joins TRBV20-1 and TRBJ1-2; maybe TRBD1 (5 bases). Germline assignment: CDR1 DFQATT and CDR2 SNEGSKA (reference sequence). V was shortened by 0 bases and J by 4 bases, with 15 bases between the two germline ends. The CDR3 contains 15 residues. Here the CDR3 reads CSARDRAGWAYGYTF. CDR3 sequence (DNA): TGCAGTGCTAGAGATCGGGCAGGGTGGGCCTATGGCTACACCTTC.

Written as DNA, the CDR3 is TGCAGTGCTAGAGTCCCGGGACAAGCTAACTATGGCTACACCTTC. This gives the protein CSARVPGQANYGYTF. The chain couples TRBV20-1 to TRBJ1-2, with a possible D match to TRBD1 (6 bases). CDR3 length: 15 amino acids. V was clipped by 1 base and J by 0 bases, with 12 bases between them. The germline CDR1 and CDR2 sequences are DFQATT and SNEGSKA (reference sequence).

The V call is TRBV2, the J call TRBJ2-6; D is ambiguous. V lost 5 bases and J lost 0, with 11 bases in between. The CDR3 contains 16 residues. The germline V gene encodes CDR1 SNHLY and CDR2 FYNNEI. The CDR3 region is CASSPRLLSGANVLTF. CDR3 sequence (DNA): TGTGCCAGCAGTCCCAGACTCCTCTCTGGGGCCAACGTCCTGACTTTC. Full variable domain (rest looked up from reference TRBV2 and TRBJ2-6): EPEVTQTPSHQVTQMGQEVILRCVPISNHLYFYWYRQILGQKVEFLVSFYNNEISEKSEIFDDQFSVERPDGSNFTLKIRSTKLEDSAMYFCASSPRLLSGANVLTFGAGSRLTVL.

This chain links TRBV4-2 with TRBJ2-5; tentatively, D is TRBD1 (6 bases). V dropped 0 bases and J dropped 0 bases, with 11 bases sitting between them. Germline V CDR1 and CDR2: LGHNA, YNFKEQ. This CDR3 is 16 amino acids long. The CDR3, as DNA: TGTGCCAGCAGCCAAGATTCTAGGGGGTACCAAGAGACCCAGTACTTC. Translating it yields CASSQDSRGYQETQYF.

The V call is TRBV20-1, the J call TRBJ2-1, with 12 nucleotides matching TRBD2. The junction had 13 bases not matched to a gene; V was cut back by 0 bases and J by 7 bases. This CDR3 has 18 residues. Germline CDR1 and CDR2: DFQATT and SNEGSKA (reference sequence). The CDR3 nucleotides are TGCAGTGCTAGAGATGCCGCCGGACTAGCGGGGACGAGGAATGAGCAGTTCTTC. Protein product: CSARDAAGLAGTRNEQFF.

CDR3 sequence: CSASRSSYEQYF. The CDR3 bases are TGCAGTGCTAGCAGGAGCTCCTACGAGCAGTACTTC. This chain connects TRBV20-1 to TRBJ2-7; no clear D. The CDR3 consists of 12 residues. The V and J ends lost 3 bases and 0 bases respectively, with 6 bases between them. Germline lookup yields CDR1 DFQATT and CDR2 SNEGSKA (reference sequence).

This chain uses TRBV20-1 with TRBJ2-1, with D possibly TRBD1 on 6 matching bases. Trimming removed 3 bases from V and 6 bases from J, with 12 bases in between. The CDR3 has 13 amino acids. The V gene's germline CDR1 is DFQATT and CDR2 SNEGSKA (reference sequence). CDR3 amino acids: CSARGWGPNEQFF. The DNA of the CDR3 is TGCAGTGCTAGGGGATGGGGGCCCAATGAGCAGTTCTTC.

The DNA for the CDR3 is TGCAGTGCGTTACAGGGTGACGGCACAGATACGCAGTATTTT. It specifies CSALQGDGTDTQYF. J is TRBJ2-3 and V is TRBV20-1, with D maybe TRBD1 (6 bases). The germline CDR1 and CDR2 sequences are DFQATT and SNEGSKA (reference sequence). The CDR3 consists of 14 residues. Trimming removed 6 bases at V and 1 base at J, with 14 bases between.

This chain joins TRBV7-9 and TRBJ2-5; D remains ambiguous. From germline, CDR1 is SEHNR and CDR2 FQNEAQ (reference sequence). This CDR3 comprises 13 residues. V lost 3 bases to trimming and J lost 11 bases, with 16 bases between them. In nucleotides, the CDR3 is TGTGCCAGCAGCTTTGACACGTCGGGTGAGCAGTACTTC. Translated: CASSFDTSGEQYF.

This chain uses TRBV6-1 with TRBJ2-3, with TRBD1 as a possible D gene (5 bases). The CDR3 is 15 residues long. Per germline, CDR1 MNHNS and CDR2 SASEGT. Trimming shortened V by 2 bases and J by 6 bases, and 15 bases separated the two germline ends. Written as DNA, the CDR3 is TGTGCCAGCAGTGAATTGACAGTTCGGTCGGATACGCAGTATTTT. This sequence encodes CASSELTVRSDTQYF.